The 20 T cell receptor beta chains given below trace back to one sample, sequenced in a study of tumor and adjacent non-tumor tissue in lung cancer. No cell sorting was done before RNA was extracted from the tissue. Three rounds of nested PCR, following a modified ARM-PCR protocol, produced the TCRbeta library. TCRdb called the multiplex PCR reads again in MiXCR, with one record for every CDR3 protein. The profile covers 200,000 to 250,000 distinct CDR3 sequences, with 70% to 75% appearing a single time and around 27% taken by the ten largest. Sequencing used lung tumor tissue. The receptors stem from a man aged 55 to 70 with non-small cell lung cancer.

This clonotype was picked up one time. Germline is not matched at one junction end, which may reflect a read error. The CDR3 protein is CTSRASWGNQPQHF. The DNA of the CDR3 is TGTACCAGCAGGGCCTCATGGGGCAATCAGCCCCAACATTTT. The V gene is TRBV12-3 or TRBV12-4, the J gene TRBJ1-5; D is perhaps TRBD1 (5 bases). The CDR3 loop spans 14 amino acids.

V and J are TRBV20-1 and TRBJ2-7; D not resolved. Per germline, CDR1 DFQATT and CDR2 SNEGSKA (reference sequence). Trimming stripped 8 bases from V and 3 bases from J, with 14 bases between. CDR3 length: 12 residues. CDR3 bases: TGCAGTACTCGGTACATCCGCTACGAGCAGTACTTC. As protein: CSTRYIRYEQYF.

This clonotype occurred a few times. V usage is TRBV5-6 and J usage is TRBJ2-1; D gene unclear. Trimming left V 1 base short and J 3 bases short, with 2 bases between. The CDR3 totals 12 residues. Germline V CDR1 and CDR2: SGHDT, YYEEEE. DNA for the CDR3: TGTGCCAGCAGCTTGTTCTACAATGAGCAGTTCTTC. Protein product: CASSLFYNEQFF.

Concerning this clonotype: The germline gene is not matched at one end of the junction; a read error may be the cause. The chain couples TRBV6-5 to TRBJ1-1; D is undetermined. This CDR3 spans 14 amino acids. Germline CDR1 and CDR2: MNHEY and SVGAGI. DNA of the CDR3: TGTGCCACCAGTTACTCCCAACAGAACACTAAAGCTTTCTTT. Its translation: CATSYSQQNTKAFF.

About this clonotype: Because the CDR3 is missing its conserved closing phenylalanine or tryptophan, this is likely a read error. The rearrangement links TRBV19 to TRBJ2-1, with TRBD2 matching 13 bases. V lost 0 bases to trimming and J lost 8 bases; unmatched junction nucleotides: 19. CDR1 and CDR2 (germline): LNHDA, SQIVND (reference sequence). CDR3 length: 21 residues. CDR3 residues: CASSIDRPGLAGMGVLDEQFY. CDR3 DNA sequence: TGTGCCAGTAGTATAGATCGACCGGGACTAGCGGGAATGGGAGTGTTAGATGAGCAGTTCTAC.

Concerning this clonotype: Compared with germline, one end of the junction differs, possibly owing to a read error. The gene calls are TRBV20-1 and TRBJ1-3, with a tentative D call TRBD1 (5 bases). CDR1 and CDR2 (germline): DFQATT, SNEGSKA (reference sequence). The CDR3 runs 11 residues. In nucleotides, the CDR3 is TGCAGTGGTAGGGTTCTGGACACTATATATTTT. Protein product: CSGRVLDTIYF.

About this clonotype: One junction end does not reproduce the germline sequence, and a read error may be involved. This chain uses TRBV6-6 with TRBJ1-5; D uncertain. This CDR3 is built from 15 residues. Germline lookup yields CDR1 MNHNY and CDR2 SVGAGI (reference sequence). CDR3 sequence: CASIYSRASARPQHF. Written as DNA, the CDR3 is TGTGCCAGCATTTACTCTAGGGCCAGTGCGCGGCCCCAGCATTTT.

The chain uses TRBV14 and TRBJ2-3; the D gene is possibly TRBD1 (6 bases). The CDR3 has 15 amino acids. V lost 5 bases to trimming and J lost 5 bases, with 17 bases between them. Germline V gene data show CDR1 as SGHDN and CDR2 as FVKESK. CDR3 DNA: TGTGCCAGCAGCGCTACCGGGACATTAGGAGATACGCAGTATTTT. Its translation: CASSATGTLGDTQYF.

The J gene is TRBJ2-7, the V gene TRBV6-6, with TRBD2 identical over 11 bases. CDR3 size: 16 residues. With V trimmed by 6 bases and J by 4 bases, 11 bases remained unmatched. CDR1 and CDR2 from the germline V gene are MNHNY and SVGAGI (reference sequence). In DNA, the CDR3 is TGTGCCAGCAGCCCAGTTAGCGGGAGGGGTTCTTACGAGCAGTACTTC. Translated: CASSPVSGRGSYEQYF.

DNA of the CDR3: TGTGCCAGCAGCCCGTCCGGCGGGGGACTTACCGATGAGCAGTTCTTC. This gives the protein CASSPSGGGLTDEQFF. The genes are TRBV3-1 and TRBJ2-1, with 7 positions matching TRBD2. With V trimmed by 4 bases and J by 8 bases, 14 bases remained unmatched. This CDR3 region has 16 residues. The germline V gene has CDR1 LGHDT and CDR2 YNNKEL (reference sequence).

V is TRBV6-1 and J is TRBJ1-5, with D perhaps matching TRBD1 (5 bases). Between the trimmed V and J ends, which lost 6 bases and 6 bases, there was a span of 15 bases. This CDR3 is 14 amino acids long. The V gene's germline CDR1 is MNHNS and CDR2 SASEGT. CDR3 region: CASRSGASLQPQHF. DNA for the CDR3: TGTGCCAGCAGGAGTGGGGCATCCCTTCAGCCCCAGCATTTT.

This clonotype was detected only a few times. The rearrangement joins TRBV12-3 or TRBV12-4 to TRBJ1-1; D not certain. This CDR3 comprises 17 residues. Trimming took off 2 bases at V and 1 base at J, with 17 bases between the two ends. Here the CDR3 DNA reads TGTGCCAGCAGTTTATCGGCGAGGAGGAGGACGAACACTGAAGCTTTCTTT. This translates into CASSLSARRRTNTEAFF.

This clonotype was counted a few times. V and J are TRBV30 and TRBJ1-5; 7 positions agree with TRBD1. Germline V gene lookup returns CDR1 GTSNPN and CDR2 SVGIG (reference sequence). The CDR3 loop spans 13 amino acids. Losses at the gene ends were 1 base for V and 5 bases for J; bases not matched to a gene: 2. This chain's CDR3 is CAWSATGDQPQHF. CDR3 DNA: TGTGCCTGGAGTGCTACAGGGGATCAGCCCCAGCATTTT.

The chain joins TRBV12-3 or TRBV12-4 to TRBJ2-5; TRBD2 matches at 10 bases. The length of the CDR3 is 17 residues. V was pared by 3 bases and J by 5 bases, with 12 bases of the junction left unmatched. The CDR3 loop is CASSLGLEREGHETQYF. The CDR3 bases are TGTGCCAGCAGTTTGGGACTTGAGCGGGAGGGGCACGAGACCCAGTACTTC.

This rearrangement joins TRBV20-1 to TRBJ2-2; possibly TRBD1 for D (6 bases). V gave up 2 bases and J gave up 2 bases, with 18 bases separating them. CDR1 and CDR2 from the germline V gene are DFQATT and SNEGSKA (reference sequence). CDR3 length equals 17 residues. Here the CDR3 reads CSARTSGRGSNTGELFF. In DNA form, the CDR3 reads TGCAGTGCTAGAACTTCGGGTAGGGGGAGCAACACCGGGGAGCTGTTTTTT.

This clonotype was detected only a few times. At one end the junction does not follow the germline gene, possibly because of a read error. V gene TRBV7-9 combines with J gene TRBJ1-2; 9 bases map to TRBD1. Germline V gives CDR1 SEHNR, CDR2 FQNEAQ (reference sequence). CDR3 length: 14 residues. The CDR3 protein is CVSSSSDRGNGYTF. In DNA, the CDR3 is TGTGTCAGCAGCTCTTCGGACAGGGGAAATGGCTACACCTTC.

The chain couples TRBV20-1 to TRBJ2-5, with TRBD2 matching 8 bases. The CDR3 loop spans 16 amino acids. Germline loops: CDR1 DFQATT, CDR2 SNEGSKA (reference sequence). V lost 1 base to trimming and J lost 2 bases; unmatched junction nucleotides: 9. CDR3 bases: TGCAGTGCTAGAGTTCTACGGGAGGGCCAGCAAGAGACCCAGTACTTC. Amino acids: CSARVLREGQQETQYF.

Worth noting for this clonotype: At one end, the junction sequence differs from germline, possibly due to a read error. V gene TRBV6-5 combines with J gene TRBJ2-2, with D possibly being TRBD1 (5 bases). This CDR3 has 15 residues. Germline CDR1 reads MNHEY; CDR2 reads SVGAGI. The DNA for the CDR3 is TGTTCCAGCAGTTTTGACAGCGCGAACACCGGGGAGCTGTTTTTT. This gives the protein CSSSFDSANTGELFF.

This sequence joins TRBV20-1 and TRBJ1-1; D might be TRBD1 (5 bases). V gave up 5 bases and J gave up 2 bases, with 12 bases separating them. CDR3 length equals 13 residues. Germline lookup yields CDR1 DFQATT and CDR2 SNEGSKA (reference sequence). CDR3 region: CSAGADPNTEAFF. The DNA of the CDR3 is TGCAGTGCTGGGGCTGATCCTAACACTGAAGCTTTCTTT.

The rearrangement uses TRBV20-1 and TRBJ2-1, with D uncertain. Trimming pared 3 bases from V and 0 bases from J, leaving 9 bases between. The V gene's germline CDR1 is DFQATT and CDR2 SNEGSKA (reference sequence). The CDR3 consists of 14 residues. This chain's CDR3 is CSARVGASYNEQFF. CDR3 in DNA: TGCAGTGCTAGGGTGGGCGCCTCCTACAATGAGCAGTTCTTC.